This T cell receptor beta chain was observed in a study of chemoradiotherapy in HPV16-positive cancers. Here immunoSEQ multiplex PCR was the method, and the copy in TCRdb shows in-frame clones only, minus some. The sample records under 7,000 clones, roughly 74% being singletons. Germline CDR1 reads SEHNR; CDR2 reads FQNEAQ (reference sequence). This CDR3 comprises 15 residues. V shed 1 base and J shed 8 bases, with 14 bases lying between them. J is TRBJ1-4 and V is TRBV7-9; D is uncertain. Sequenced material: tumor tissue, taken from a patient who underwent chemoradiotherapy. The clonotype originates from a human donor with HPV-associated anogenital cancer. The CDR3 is CASSLGSRSTEKLFF. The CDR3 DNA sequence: TGTGCCAGCAGCTTAGGTAGCAGGTCAACAGAAAAACTGTTTTTT.